This T cell receptor (beta chain) was sequenced during a study of PD-L1 blockade in urothelial cancer. Whole-study context: Twenty-five of 29 patients were males with bladder-origin urothelial cancer. Between 0 and 3 chemotherapy regimens preceded treatment for each patient.

The time point here: peripheral blood 6 weeks after treatment start. Data came from immunoSEQ multiplex PCR; TCRdb stores just in-frame clones and leaves some out. The table shows about 50,000 clones, with approximately 84% occurring only once. The CDR3 runs 13 residues. The V end lost 6 bases, the J end lost 5 bases, and 11 bases lay between the germline ends. Germline CDR1 reads LNHDA; CDR2 reads SQIVND (reference sequence). This material consisted of PBMCs, taken around atezolizumab (anti-PD-L1) treatment. The sequence derives from a man in his sixties with urothelial cancer. The chain recombines TRBV19 with TRBJ1-5, with D possibly matching TRBD1 (6 bases). This chain's CDR3 is CASSIQGYQPQHF. CDR3 sequence (DNA): TGTGCCAGTAGCATCCAGGGGTATCAGCCCCAGCATTTT.